Below are 9 T cell receptor beta chains sequenced from a single sample in a study of CD8 T cells in ankylosing spondylitis. TCRdb processed the 5' RACE reads anew with MiXCR; each CDR3 protein has one entry. The sample shows about 300,000 distinct CDR3 sequences, 9.5% to 13% of them seen only once. Sequences were obtained from blood, either unsorted or a sorted T cell fraction (not recorded which). Every receptor here comes from a female donor with ankylosing spondylitis or in good health (not recorded which).

On this clonotype itself: This may be a read error: a much more frequent sequence differs by one nucleotide. The chain joins TRBV5-1 to TRBJ1-2; D is undetermined. The CDR3 sequence is 15 residues long. V was pared by 7 bases and J by 4 bases, with 20 bases between. The V gene's germline CDR1 is SGHRS and CDR2 YFSETQ. The CDR3: CASCSTTGVTYGYTF. The CDR3 nucleotides are TGCGCCAGCTGCTCGACTACCGGAGTCACCTATGGCTACACCTTC.

In its sample, this clonotype was seen many times. The V gene is TRBV27, the J gene TRBJ2-7; D unresolved. Germline CDR1 reads MNHEY; CDR2 reads SMNVEV (reference sequence). The CDR3 consists of 11 residues. The V gene lost 7 bases and the J gene lost 3 bases, with 7 bases spanning the gap. CDR3 loop: CASKRNYEQYF. CDR3 sequence (DNA): TGTGCCAGCAAAAGAAACTACGAGCAGTACTTC.

This clonotype was detected only a few times. The junction departs from the called germline gene at one end, perhaps through a read error. This chain uses TRBV20-1 with TRBJ1-5, with unresolved D. The germline gives CDR1 DFQATT, CDR2 SNEGSKA (reference sequence). The CDR3 is 16 amino acids. The CDR3 DNA reads as TGCTGTGCCCAAGCGGGTTTGGGAGGGAGCAATCAGCCCCAGCATTTT. Amino acids: CCAQAGLGGSNQPQHF.

The genes are TRBV28 and TRBJ1-2; TRBD1 matches at 9 bases. Germline V lookup: CDR1 MDHEN, CDR2 SYDVKM. The ends lost 5 bases at V and 0 bases at J; junction bases unmatched: 7. The CDR3 is 16 residues long. The CDR3 DNA is TGTGCCAGCAGTAAACATGGACAGGGGTCTAACTATGGCTACACCTTC. It translates to CASSKHGQGSNYGYTF.

The gene calls are TRBV18 and TRBJ2-3; D might be TRBD1 or TRBD2, each matching 5 bases. The length of the CDR3 is 15 residues. CDR1 is KGHSH, CDR2 LQKENI, per germline. Trimming took 5 bases from V and 2 from J, leaving 14 bases between them. CDR3 loop: CASSAVRDPTDTQYF. CDR3 in DNA: TGTGCCAGCTCAGCCGTTCGGGACCCCACAGATACGCAGTATTTT.

This clonotype was seen many times. The chain is built from TRBV12-3 or TRBV12-4 and TRBJ1-2; no clear D. The CDR3 loop spans 14 amino acids. Between the trimmed V and J ends, which lost 0 bases and 1 base, there was a span of 6 bases. DNA for the CDR3: TGTGCCAGCAGTTTAGCAGGGATTAACTATGGCTACACCTTC. It yields the protein CASSLAGINYGYTF.

The genes are TRBV29-1 and TRBJ2-2, with D unresolved. The V end was cut by 4 bases, the J end by 2 bases, with 11 bases between. Per germline, CDR1 SQVTM and CDR2 ANQGSEA. This CDR3 comprises 14 residues. DNA for the CDR3: TGCAGCGTTGGAGTGACCGGCAACACCGGGGAGCTGTTTTTT. Translation gives CSVGVTGNTGELFF.

CDR3 DNA: TGCAGCGTTGATGTTGCGGGGGTCCTCGAGACCCAGTACTTC. This codes for CSVDVAGVLETQYF. The V call is TRBV29-1, the J call TRBJ2-5; TRBD2 matches 7 bases. Per germline, CDR1 SQVTM and CDR2 ANQGSEA. V lost 3 bases, J lost 5 bases, and 9 bases stayed unmatched. CDR3 length: 14 residues. Based on the CDR3 plus reference TRBV29-1 and TRBJ2-5, the full variable domain is SAVISQKPSRDICQRGTSLTIQCQVDSQVTMMFWYRQQPGQSLTLIATANQGSEATYESGFVIDKFPISRPNLTFSTLTVSNMSPEDSSIYLCSVDVAGVLETQYFGPGTRLLVL.

This clonotype has a handful of counts. The gene calls are TRBV11-2 and TRBJ2-6; 9 positions agree with TRBD2. J lost 4 bases, V lost 9 bases, and 16 bases had no gene match. The CDR3 is 18 amino acids. Germline values: CDR1 SGHAT, CDR2 FQNNGV. The CDR3 here is CARRQESSGSSGANVLTF. CDR3 DNA: TGTGCCAGACGACAAGAGAGTAGCGGGAGTTCAGGGGCCAACGTCCTGACTTTC.